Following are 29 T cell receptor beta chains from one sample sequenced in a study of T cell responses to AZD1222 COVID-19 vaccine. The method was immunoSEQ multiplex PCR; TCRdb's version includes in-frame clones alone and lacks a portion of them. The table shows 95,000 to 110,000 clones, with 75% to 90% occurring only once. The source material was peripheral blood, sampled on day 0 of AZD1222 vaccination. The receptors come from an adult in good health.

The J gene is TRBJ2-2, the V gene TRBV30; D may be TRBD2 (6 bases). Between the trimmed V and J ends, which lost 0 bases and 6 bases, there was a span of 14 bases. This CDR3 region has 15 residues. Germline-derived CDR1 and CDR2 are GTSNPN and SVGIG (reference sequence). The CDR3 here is CAWSVIGGAAGELFF. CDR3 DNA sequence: TGTGCCTGGAGTGTAATTGGAGGGGCCGCCGGGGAGCTGTTTTTT.

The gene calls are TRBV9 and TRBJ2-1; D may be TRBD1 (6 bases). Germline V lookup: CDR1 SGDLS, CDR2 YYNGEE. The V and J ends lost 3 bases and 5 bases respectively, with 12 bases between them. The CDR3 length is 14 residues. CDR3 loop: CASSAQTGNNEQFF. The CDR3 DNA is TGTGCCAGCAGCGCCCAGACAGGCAACAATGAGCAGTTCTTC.

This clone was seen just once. The CDR3 loop reads CASSSGTIGEKLFF. The CDR3 nucleotides read TGTGCCAGCAGCTCGGGCACGATAGGTGAAAAACTGTTTTTT. V usage is TRBV7-2 and J usage is TRBJ1-4; D remains ambiguous. Germline V gives CDR1 SGHTA, CDR2 FQGNSA. This CDR3 region has 14 residues. V gave up 4 bases and J gave up 7 bases, with 13 bases separating them.

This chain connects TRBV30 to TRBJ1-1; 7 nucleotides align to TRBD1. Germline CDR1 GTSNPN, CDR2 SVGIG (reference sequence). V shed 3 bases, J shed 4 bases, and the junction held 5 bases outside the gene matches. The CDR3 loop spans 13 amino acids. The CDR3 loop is CAWRAGTVTEAFF. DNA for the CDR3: TGTGCCTGGAGAGCAGGGACAGTCACTGAAGCTTTCTTT.

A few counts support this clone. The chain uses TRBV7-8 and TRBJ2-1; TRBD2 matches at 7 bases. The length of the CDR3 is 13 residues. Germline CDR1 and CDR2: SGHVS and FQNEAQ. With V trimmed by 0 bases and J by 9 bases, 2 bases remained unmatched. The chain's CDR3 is CASSLAGGTEQFF. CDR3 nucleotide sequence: TGTGCCAGCAGCTTAGCGGGAGGGACTGAGCAGTTCTTC.

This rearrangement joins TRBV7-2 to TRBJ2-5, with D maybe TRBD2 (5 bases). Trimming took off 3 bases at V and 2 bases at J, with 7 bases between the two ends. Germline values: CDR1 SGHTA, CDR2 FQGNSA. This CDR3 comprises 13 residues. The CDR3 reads CASSFSGQETQYF. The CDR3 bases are TGTGCCAGCAGCTTCAGCGGTCAAGAGACCCAGTACTTC.

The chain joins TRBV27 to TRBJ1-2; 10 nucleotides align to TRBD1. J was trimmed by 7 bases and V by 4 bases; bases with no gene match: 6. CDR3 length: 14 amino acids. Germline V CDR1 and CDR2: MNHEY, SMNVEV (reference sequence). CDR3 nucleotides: TGTGCCAGCAGTTCCGGGACAGGGGCGCTTGGCTACACCTTC. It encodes CASSSGTGALGYTF.

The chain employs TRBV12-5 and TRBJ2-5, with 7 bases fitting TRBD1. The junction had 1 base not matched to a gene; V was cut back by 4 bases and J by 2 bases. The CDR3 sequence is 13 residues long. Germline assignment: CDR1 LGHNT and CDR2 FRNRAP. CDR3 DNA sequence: TGTGCTAGTGGTTCGGGACAGCAAGAGACCCAGTACTTC. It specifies CASGSGQQETQYF.

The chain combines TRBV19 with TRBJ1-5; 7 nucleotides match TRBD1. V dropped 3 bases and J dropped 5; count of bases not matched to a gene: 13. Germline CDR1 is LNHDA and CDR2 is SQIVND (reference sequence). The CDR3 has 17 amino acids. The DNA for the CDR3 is TGTGCCAGTAGTATTCTGATGGGCAGGGGGGGCCATCAGCCCCAGCATTTT. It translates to CASSILMGRGGHQPQHF.

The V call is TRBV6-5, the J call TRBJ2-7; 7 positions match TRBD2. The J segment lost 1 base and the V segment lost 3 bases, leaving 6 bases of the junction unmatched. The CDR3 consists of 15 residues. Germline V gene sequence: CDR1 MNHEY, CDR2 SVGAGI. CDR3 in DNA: TGTGCCAGCAGTTATGGTCCTAGCGGTTCCTACGAGCAGTACTTC. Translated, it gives CASSYGPSGSYEQYF.

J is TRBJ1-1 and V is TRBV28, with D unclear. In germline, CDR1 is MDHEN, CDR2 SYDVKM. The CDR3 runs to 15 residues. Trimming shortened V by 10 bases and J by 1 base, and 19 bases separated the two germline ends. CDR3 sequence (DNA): TGTGCCACCTCGCCCTGGACGGACTCGAACACTGAAGCTTTCTTT. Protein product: CATSPWTDSNTEAFF.

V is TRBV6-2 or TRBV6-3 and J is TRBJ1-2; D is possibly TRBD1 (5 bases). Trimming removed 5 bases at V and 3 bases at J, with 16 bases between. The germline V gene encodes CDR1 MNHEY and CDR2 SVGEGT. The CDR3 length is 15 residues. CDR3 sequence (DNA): TGTGCCAGCAGTACCGTCACGAAGGGACACTATGGCTACACCTTC. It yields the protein CASSTVTKGHYGYTF.

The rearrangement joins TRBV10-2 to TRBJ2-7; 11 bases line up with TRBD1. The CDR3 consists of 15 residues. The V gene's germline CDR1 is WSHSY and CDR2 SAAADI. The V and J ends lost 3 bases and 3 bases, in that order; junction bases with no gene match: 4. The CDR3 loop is CASSDRDRGSYEQYF. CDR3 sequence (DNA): TGCGCCAGCAGTGACCGGGACAGGGGGAGCTACGAGCAGTACTTC.

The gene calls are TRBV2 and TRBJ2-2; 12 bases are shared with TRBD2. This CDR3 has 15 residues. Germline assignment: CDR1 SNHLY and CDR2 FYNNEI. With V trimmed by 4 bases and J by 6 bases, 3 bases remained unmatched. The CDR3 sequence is CASSVRTSGAGELFF. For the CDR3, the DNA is TGTGCCAGCAGTGTTCGGACTAGCGGGGCCGGGGAGCTGTTTTTT.

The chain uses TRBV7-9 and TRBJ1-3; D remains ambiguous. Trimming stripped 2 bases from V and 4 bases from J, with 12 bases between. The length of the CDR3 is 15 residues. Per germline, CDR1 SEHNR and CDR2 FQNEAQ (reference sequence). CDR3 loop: CASSLPRRLGNTIYF. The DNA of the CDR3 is TGTGCCAGCAGCTTACCTCGGAGACTGGGAAACACCATATATTTT.

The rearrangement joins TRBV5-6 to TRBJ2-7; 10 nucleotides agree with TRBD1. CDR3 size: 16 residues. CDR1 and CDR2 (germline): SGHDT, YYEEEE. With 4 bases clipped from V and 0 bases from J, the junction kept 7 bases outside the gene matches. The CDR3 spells CASSTDRGGISYEQYF. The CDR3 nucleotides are TGTGCCAGCAGCACGGACAGGGGGGGCATCTCCTACGAGCAGTACTTC.

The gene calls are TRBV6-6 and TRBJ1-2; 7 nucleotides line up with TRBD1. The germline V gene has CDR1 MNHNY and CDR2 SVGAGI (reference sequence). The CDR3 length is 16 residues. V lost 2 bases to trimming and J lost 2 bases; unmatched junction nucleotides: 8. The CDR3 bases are TGTGCCAGCAGTTACACGAGTGGACAGGTCAACTATGGCTACACCTTC. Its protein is CASSYTSGQVNYGYTF.

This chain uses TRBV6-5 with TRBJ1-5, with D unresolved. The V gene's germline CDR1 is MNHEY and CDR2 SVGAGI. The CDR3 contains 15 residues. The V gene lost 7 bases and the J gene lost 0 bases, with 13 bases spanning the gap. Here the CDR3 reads CASITVPDSNQPQHF. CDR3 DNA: TGTGCCAGCATAACAGTCCCAGATAGCAATCAGCCCCAGCATTTT.

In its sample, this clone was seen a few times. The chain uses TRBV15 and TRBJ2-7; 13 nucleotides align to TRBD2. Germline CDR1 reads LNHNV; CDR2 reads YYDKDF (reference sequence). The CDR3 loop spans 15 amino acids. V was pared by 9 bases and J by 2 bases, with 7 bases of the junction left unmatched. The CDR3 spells CATSPLAGGAYEQYF. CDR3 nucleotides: TGTGCCACTAGCCCACTAGCGGGAGGGGCCTACGAGCAGTACTTC.

CDR3 bases: TGCGCCAGCAGCTTGCTTCTTGCGGGACCAGCAGAGACCCAGTACTTC. Translating gives CASSLLLAGPAETQYF. This chain joins TRBV5-1 and TRBJ2-5; maybe TRBD2 (6 bases). The germline CDR1 and CDR2 sequences are SGHRS and YFSETQ. The CDR3 consists of 16 residues. The V and J ends lost 1 base and 4 bases respectively, with 17 bases between them.

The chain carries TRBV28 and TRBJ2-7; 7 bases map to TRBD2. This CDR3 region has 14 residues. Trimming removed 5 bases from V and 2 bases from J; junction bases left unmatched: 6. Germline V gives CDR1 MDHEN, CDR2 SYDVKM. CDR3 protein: CASSTGTTAYEQYF. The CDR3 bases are TGTGCCAGCAGTACCGGGACTACCGCCTACGAGCAGTACTTC.

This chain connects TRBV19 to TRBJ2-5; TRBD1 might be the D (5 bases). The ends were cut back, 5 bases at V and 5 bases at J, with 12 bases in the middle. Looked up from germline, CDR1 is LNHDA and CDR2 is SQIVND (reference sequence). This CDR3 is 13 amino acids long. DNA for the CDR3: TGTGCCAGTAGTGAACAGGAATACGAGACCCAGTACTTC. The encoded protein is CASSEQEYETQYF.

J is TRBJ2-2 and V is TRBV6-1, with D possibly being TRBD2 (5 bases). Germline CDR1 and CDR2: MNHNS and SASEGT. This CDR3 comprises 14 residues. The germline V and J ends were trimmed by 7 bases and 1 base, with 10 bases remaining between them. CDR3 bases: TGTGCCAGCATGGGCGGGTGGAACACCGGGGAGCTGTTTTTT. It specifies CASMGGWNTGELFF.

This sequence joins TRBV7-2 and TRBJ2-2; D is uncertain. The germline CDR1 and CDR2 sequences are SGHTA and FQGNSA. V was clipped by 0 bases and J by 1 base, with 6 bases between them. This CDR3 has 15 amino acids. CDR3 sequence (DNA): TGTGCCAGCAGCTTAGCGGCCCTGAACACCGGGGAGCTGTTTTTT. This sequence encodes CASSLAALNTGELFF.

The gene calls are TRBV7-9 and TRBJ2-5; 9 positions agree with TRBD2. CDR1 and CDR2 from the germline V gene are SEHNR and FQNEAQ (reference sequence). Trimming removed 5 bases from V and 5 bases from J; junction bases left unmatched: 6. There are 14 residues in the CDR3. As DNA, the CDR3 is TGTGCCAGCAGCCCCTGGACTAGCGTGGAGACCCAGTACTTC. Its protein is CASSPWTSVETQYF.

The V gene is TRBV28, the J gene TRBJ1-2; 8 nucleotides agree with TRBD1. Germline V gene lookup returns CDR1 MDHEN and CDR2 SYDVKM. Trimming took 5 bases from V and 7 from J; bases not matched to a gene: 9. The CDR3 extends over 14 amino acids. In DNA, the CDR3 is TGTGCCAGCAGTCTGGGACAGGCTACTGGTGGCTACACCTTC. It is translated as CASSLGQATGGYTF.

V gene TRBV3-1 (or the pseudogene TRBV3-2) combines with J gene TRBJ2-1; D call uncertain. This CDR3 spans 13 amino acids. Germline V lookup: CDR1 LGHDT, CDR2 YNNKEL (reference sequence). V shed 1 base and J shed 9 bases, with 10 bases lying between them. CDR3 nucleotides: TGTGCCAGCAGCCAAGGTCGTTTGGGTGAGCAGTTCTTC. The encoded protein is CASSQGRLGEQFF.

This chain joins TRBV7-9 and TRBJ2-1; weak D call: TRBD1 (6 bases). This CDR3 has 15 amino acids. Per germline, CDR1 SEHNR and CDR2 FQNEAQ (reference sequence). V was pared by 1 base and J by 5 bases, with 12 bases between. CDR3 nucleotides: TGTGCCAGCAGCTTAGAGGCAGGGGCTAACAATGAGCAGTTCTTC. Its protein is CASSLEAGANNEQFF.

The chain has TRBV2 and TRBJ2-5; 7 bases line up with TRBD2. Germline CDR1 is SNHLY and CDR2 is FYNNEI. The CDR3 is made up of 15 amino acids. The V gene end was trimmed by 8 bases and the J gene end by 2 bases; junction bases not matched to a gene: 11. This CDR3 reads CASSLWGGKQETQYF. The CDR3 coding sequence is TGTGCCAGCTCCCTATGGGGAGGGAAACAAGAGACCCAGTACTTC.